One sample yielded the 12 T cell receptor beta chains listed below, sequenced in a study of blood T cell repertoires in COVID-19. Clones were sequenced by immunoSEQ multiplex PCR, and TCRdb holds only the in-frame ones, with some missing. The sample carries 150,000 or so clones, more than 75% recorded once. The specimen sequenced was peripheral blood. These receptors were obtained from a human donor with acute or convalescent COVID-19. The donor label of this sample is uncertain.

This clone was detected a few times. The CDR3 DNA follows: TGTGCCAGCAGCCCCCAATACAGGGGGCCCTACGAGCAGTACTTC. As protein: CASSPQYRGPYEQYF. This chain links TRBV11-1 with TRBJ2-7; 9 nucleotides match TRBD1. V trimming: 5 bases; J trimming: 2 bases; junction bases outside the gene matches: 7. The CDR3 runs to 15 residues. CDR1 and CDR2 (germline): SGHAT, FQDESV (reference sequence).

The chain links TRBV4-1 to TRBJ2-7; 9 bases map to TRBD2. CDR1 and CDR2 from the germline V gene are MGHRA and YSYEKL. The CDR3 has 16 residues. V gave up 5 bases and J gave up 0 bases; unmatched junction bases: 8. CDR3 protein: CASSVAGAFSSYEQYF. The CDR3 DNA reads as TGCGCCAGCAGCGTAGCGGGGGCTTTCAGCTCCTACGAGCAGTACTTC.

The CDR3 sequence is CAISDVRQSSYEQYF. Here the CDR3 DNA reads TGTGCCATCAGTGACGTGAGACAGAGCTCCTACGAGCAGTACTTC. This chain joins TRBV10-3 and TRBJ2-7, with D tentatively TRBD1 (5 bases). This CDR3 contains 15 residues. V was pared by 3 bases and J by 0 bases, with 12 bases between. CDR1 and CDR2 (germline): ENHRY, SYGVKD.

The chain links TRBV12-5 to TRBJ2-1, with 8 bases matching TRBD2. The CDR3 consists of 15 residues. The V gene's germline CDR1 is LGHNT and CDR2 FRNRAP. V lost 1 base, J lost 6 bases, and 5 bases stayed unmatched. The CDR3 nucleotides read TGTGCTAGTGGTTTGGGACTAGCGAATGGCAATGAGCAGTTCTTC. Translated, it gives CASGLGLANGNEQFF.

The J gene is TRBJ1-2, the V gene TRBV3-1 (or the pseudogene TRBV3-2); D gene ambiguous. This CDR3 contains 14 residues. Germline CDR1 is LGHDT and CDR2 is YNNKEL (reference sequence). Deletions cut 5 bases from V and 4 bases from J, with 14 bases between. CDR3 nucleotide sequence: TGTGCCAGCAGCAGCTTAACGTGGGCCTATGGCTACACCTTC. Amino acids: CASSSLTWAYGYTF.

This chain links TRBV6-5 with TRBJ1-2; possibly TRBD1 for D (5 bases). Trimming cost V 6 bases and J 0 bases, with 14 bases left between them. This CDR3 contains 15 residues. Germline V gene data show CDR1 as MNHEY and CDR2 as SVGAGI. CDR3 sequence reads: CASRDVGGANYGYTF. The CDR3 nucleotides are TGTGCCAGCAGGGACGTCGGGGGGGCTAACTATGGCTACACCTTC.

This clone has just a few counts. The V and J genes are TRBV10-3 and TRBJ1-1; the D gene is possibly TRBD1 (5 bases). Germline values: CDR1 ENHRY, CDR2 SYGVKD. The V end lost 5 bases, the J end lost 3 bases, and 10 bases lay between the germline ends. This CDR3 comprises 13 residues. The CDR3 DNA reads TGTGCCATCAGTCCTGGGGGGTACACTGAAGCTTTCTTT. It translates to CAISPGGYTEAFF.

The genes are TRBV2 and TRBJ1-2; 10 bases align to TRBD1. Trimming took 6 bases from V and 8 from J; bases not matched to a gene: 6. CDR1 and CDR2 from the germline V gene are SNHLY and FYNNEI. The length of the CDR3 is 13 residues. CDR3 sequence reads: CASRRQGALGYTF. The CDR3 nucleotides read TGTGCCAGCAGAAGACAGGGGGCGTTAGGCTACACCTTC.

The chain combines TRBV7-2 with TRBJ1-6, with 8 positions matching TRBD1. CDR1 and CDR2 (germline): SGHTA, FQGNSA. The CDR3 covers 15 residues. The V gene end was trimmed by 5 bases and the J gene end by 8 bases; junction bases not matched to a gene: 8. The chain's CDR3 is CASSADRGGHSPLHF. Written as DNA, the CDR3 is TGTGCCAGCAGCGCAGACAGGGGCGGGCATTCACCCCTCCACTTT.

In this sample, this clone turned up a few times. The same CDR3 can be traced to other DNA sequences in this sample. The CDR3 DNA reads as TGCGCCAGCAGCTTGAGACAGGGGAACACTGAAGCTTTCTTT. As protein: CASSLRQGNTEAFF. The V call is TRBV5-1, the J call TRBJ1-1; TRBD1 agrees at 7 bases. V gave up 1 base and J gave up 1 base; unmatched junction bases: 1. The CDR3 sequence is 14 residues long. The germline V gene encodes CDR1 SGHRS and CDR2 YFSETQ.

The V gene is TRBV19, the J gene TRBJ1-4, with a weak D call TRBD1 (6 bases). Trimming shortened V by 5 bases and J by 0 bases, and 10 bases separated the two germline ends. Germline CDR1 reads LNHDA; CDR2 reads SQIVND (reference sequence). The CDR3 spans 15 residues. The CDR3: CASSLDSATNEKLFF. The CDR3 nucleotides read TGTGCCAGTAGTCTGGACAGTGCAACTAATGAAAAACTGTTTTTT.

This sequence joins TRBV3-1 (or the pseudogene TRBV3-2) and TRBJ1-4; a weak D match, TRBD1 (6 bases). V dropped 0 bases and J dropped 7 bases, with 12 bases sitting between them. The CDR3 spans 15 residues. Germline loops: CDR1 LGHDT, CDR2 YNNKEL (reference sequence). The CDR3 DNA is TGTGCCAGCAGCCAAGATCGGGGGGCTGGTGAAAAACTGTTTTTT. Translation: CASSQDRGAGEKLFF.